This T cell receptor (beta chain) was captured by sequencing in a study of blood T cell repertoires in COVID-19. Looking at the study overall: Acute-phase and convalescent COVID-19 samples originated in the United States, Italy and Spain. In each case, the material was cDNA or gDNA derived from T cells, B-cell-depleted T cells, or PBMCs.

Per the original data handling: Amplification of reference gene primers was used by the study to estimate nucleated cell counts. Method: immunoSEQ multiplex PCR; TCRdb's copy keeps in-frame clones and lacks some. That table gives V, J and clone size, and the DNA gave D and trimming. This sample has tens of thousands of clones, with just over 85% found just once. Germline V gene data show CDR1 as SEHNR and CDR2 as FQNEAQ (reference sequence). The CDR3 sequence is 15 residues long. V gave up 4 bases and J gave up 7 bases; unmatched junction bases: 7. The genes are TRBV7-9 and TRBJ2-1; TRBD2 agrees at 10 bases. The sequence derives from a man aged 25-45 years with acute or convalescent COVID-19. Sequenced sample: peripheral blood. The CDR3 here is CASSSAGGDKNEQFF. The CDR3 coding sequence is TGTGCCAGCAGCTCAGCGGGAGGGGATAAGAATGAGCAGTTCTTC.